Each of the 4 T cell receptor beta chains below was sequenced from the same sample in a study of a mutant IDH1 vaccine in newly diagnosed glioma. Time point denoted: baseline, week 1 (first vaccination visit). As for treatment: pre-vaccination baseline after standard-of-care therapy. Profiled with immunoSEQ multiplex PCR; TCRdb holds only in-frame clones, not every one. Seen here are roughly 68,000 clones, 79% observed once, and the top ten hold over 8%. The sample consisted of PBMCs, taken from a glioma patient treated with radiotherapy, temozolomide or both. The receptors shown here come from a man aged 45-65 years with glioma.

The rearrangement links TRBV4-2 to TRBJ2-6; D is unclear. V lost 2 bases and J lost 0, with 11 bases in between. This CDR3 is 17 amino acids long. Germline CDR1 and CDR2: LGHNA and YNFKEQ. The CDR3 coding sequence is TGTGCCAGCAGCCAAACAACCGGGTCCTCTGGGGCCAACGTCCTGACTTTC. Residues: CASSQTTGSSGANVLTF.

This rearrangement joins TRBV5-1 to TRBJ1-4, with TRBD1 identical over 10 bases. Trimming at V came to 4 bases and at J to 0 bases, leaving 3 bases not matched to a gene. The CDR3 is 16 residues long. Germline loops: CDR1 SGHRS, CDR2 YFSETQ. CDR3 protein: CASSIGQGATNEKLFF. CDR3 in DNA: TGCGCCAGCAGCATAGGACAGGGGGCAACTAATGAAAAACTGTTTTTT.

In nucleotides, the CDR3 is TGTGCCAGCAGCTACGGACAGGGGGAACAGCCCCAGCATTTT. Translated: CASSYGQGEQPQHF. V gene TRBV28 combines with J gene TRBJ1-5; 10 positions match TRBD1. This CDR3 has 14 amino acids. The J segment lost 7 bases and the V segment lost 6 bases, leaving 6 bases of the junction unmatched. Germline V gene lookup returns CDR1 MDHEN and CDR2 SYDVKM.

The chain uses TRBV29-1 and TRBJ1-3; 7 positions match TRBD1. J was trimmed by 0 bases and V by 6 bases; bases with no gene match: 2. This CDR3 contains 13 residues. Germline values: CDR1 SQVTM, CDR2 ANQGSEA. CDR3: CSVGDSSGNTIYF. DNA of the CDR3: TGCAGCGTGGGGGACAGCTCTGGAAACACCATATATTTT.